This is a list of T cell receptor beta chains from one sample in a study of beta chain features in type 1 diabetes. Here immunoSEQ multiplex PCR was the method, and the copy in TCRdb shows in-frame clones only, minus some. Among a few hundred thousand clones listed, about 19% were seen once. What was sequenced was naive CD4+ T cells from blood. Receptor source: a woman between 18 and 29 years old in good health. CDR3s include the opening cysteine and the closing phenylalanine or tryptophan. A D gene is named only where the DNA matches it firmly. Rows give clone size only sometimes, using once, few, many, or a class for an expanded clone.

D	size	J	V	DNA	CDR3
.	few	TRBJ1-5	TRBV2	TGTGCCAGCAGTCCACAGGGTTATAGCAATCAGCCCCAGCATTTT	CASSPQGYSNQPQHF
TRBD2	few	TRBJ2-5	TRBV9	TGTGCCAGCAGCGTAGGATTAGCGGGAACAGAGACCCAGTACTTC	CASSVGLAGTETQYF
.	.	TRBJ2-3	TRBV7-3	TGTGCCAGCAGCTTAAGTATCCGAGATACGCAGTATTTT	CASSLSIRDTQYF
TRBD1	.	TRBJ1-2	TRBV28	TGTGCCAGCCGCCCCCCCCGGACAGGGGAGAAGTTGGGGAACTTC	CASRPPRTGEKLGNF
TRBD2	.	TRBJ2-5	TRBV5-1	TGCGCCAGCAGGAAAAGCGGGGGATTTCAAGAGACCCAGTACTTC	CASRKSGGFQETQYF
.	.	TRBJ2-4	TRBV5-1	TGCGCCAGCAGCTTGGCGTCCGGGGCCAAAAACATTCAGTACTTC	CASSLASGAKNIQYF
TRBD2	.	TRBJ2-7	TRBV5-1	TGCGCCAGCTCCCTAGACGGGGCCGGGACTAGCGGGATCTACGAGCAGTACTTC	CASSLDGAGTSGIYEQYF
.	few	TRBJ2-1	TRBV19	TGTGCCAGTAAAAAGGGGGGGACGAGCTCCTACAATGAGCAGTTCTTC	CASKKGGTSSYNEQFF
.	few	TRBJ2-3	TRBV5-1	TGCGCCAGCAGCTCCGGGACTTCGGCAGATACGCAGTATTTT	CASSSGTSADTQYF
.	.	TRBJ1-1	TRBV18	TGTGCCAGCTCGCCACTACCAGTTGGCACTGAAGCTTTCTTT	CASSPLPVGTEAFF
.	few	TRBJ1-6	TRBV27	TGTGTGCCTGCAGCGAATAATTCACCCCTCCACTTT	CVPAANNSPLHF
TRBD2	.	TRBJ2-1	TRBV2	TGTGCCAGCAGTGAAGGTAAGGGCGAGACTAGCATTGGAGATGAGCAGTTCTTC	CASSEGKGETSIGDEQFF
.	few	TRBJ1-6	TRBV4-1	TGCGCCAGCAGCCCGTCCCAGGGCACCTATAATTCACCCCTCCACTTT	CASSPSQGTYNSPLHF
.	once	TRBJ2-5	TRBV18	TGTGCCAGCTCACCAGGGGAGCCCCTGGGAGAGACCCAGTACTTC	CASSPGEPLGETQYF
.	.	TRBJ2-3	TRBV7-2	TGTGCCAGCAGCTTAACGCGCCAGGGCGTTGGCACAGATACGCAGTATTTT	CASSLTRQGVGTDTQYF
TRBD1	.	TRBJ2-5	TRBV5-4	TGTGCCAGCAGCGGGACAGACCAAGAGACCCAGTACTTC	CASSGTDQETQYF
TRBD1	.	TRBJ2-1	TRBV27	TGTGCCAGCAGTCCCCTGGACAGGGGAACCTACAATGAGCAGTTCTTC	CASSPLDRGTYNEQFF
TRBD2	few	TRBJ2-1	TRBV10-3	TGTGCCATCAGTGATGGGGCTAGCGGGAGCTCGGGGCAGTTCTTC	CAISDGASGSSGQFF
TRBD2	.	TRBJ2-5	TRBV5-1	TGCGCCAGCAGGAGACTAGCGGGAGGTACGGAGACCCAGTACTTC	CASRRLAGGTETQYF
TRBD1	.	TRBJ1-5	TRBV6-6	TGTGCCAGCAGTCACGACAGGGTGAATCAGCCCCAGCATTTT	CASSHDRVNQPQHF
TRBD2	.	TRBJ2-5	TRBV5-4	TGTGCCAGCAGTTCGCTAGCGGGAGGATATCGCCGGGCCGGAGAGACCCAGTACTTC	CASSSLAGGYRRAGETQYF
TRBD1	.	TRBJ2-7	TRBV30	TGTGCCTGGGGACAGGCTCCCTACGAGCAGTACTTC	CAWGQAPYEQYF
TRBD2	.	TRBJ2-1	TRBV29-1	TGCAGCGTTGAAAGACTAGCGGGAGATAATGAGCAGTTCTTC	CSVERLAGDNEQFF
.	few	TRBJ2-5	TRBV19	TGTGCCAGTAGTATCGGCAGGGGCCAGGAGACCCAGTACTTC	CASSIGRGQETQYF
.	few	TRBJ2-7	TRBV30	TGTGCCTGGAGTTTAGCGGAAGGGGCCTACGAGCAGTACTTC	CAWSLAEGAYEQYF
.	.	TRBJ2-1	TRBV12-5	TGTGCTAGTATAGCAAATGAGCAGTTCTTC	CASIANEQFF
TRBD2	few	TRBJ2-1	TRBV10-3	TGTGCCATCAGCCTAGCGCTAGCGGGCCGATACAATGAGCAGTTCTTC	CAISLALAGRYNEQFF
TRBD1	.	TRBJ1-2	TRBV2	TGTGCCAGCAACGCACTCCGGGACAGAGACTATGGCTACACCTTC	CASNALRDRDYGYTF
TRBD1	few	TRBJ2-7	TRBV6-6	TGTGCCAGCAGTTTACCCGGGACAGGGGCCTACGAGCAGTACTTC	CASSLPGTGAYEQYF